This T cell receptor (beta chain) was sequenced in a study of low-dose radiotherapy and immunotherapy resistance in tumors. TRAV- and TRBV-specific primers, spanning alpha and beta chains, primed first-strand cDNA. With a constant-region primer and a V-primer adapter, TCRs were subjected to roughly 20 PCR cycles of amplification. TCRdb called the reads again in MiXCR, with one record for every CDR3 protein. The sample records 18,000 or so distinct CDR3 sequences, around 72% being singletons. The sequence derives from a human donor with advanced metastatic prostate, ovarian, gallbladder or colorectal cancer (not recorded which). This table probably holds off-target reads from a library built for another chain.

This CDR3 is CSVGAGGYGYTF. The CDR3 nucleotides are TGCAGCGTTGGGGCAGGGGGCTATGGCTACACCTTC. The chain is built from TRBV29-1 and TRBJ1-2; 7 bases are shared with TRBD1. The trim removed 4 bases at V and 4 bases at J, leaving 3 bases unmatched. Germline V gene data show CDR1 as SQVTM and CDR2 as ANQGSEA. The CDR3 loop spans 12 amino acids.